These 18 T cell receptor beta chains were sequenced from one sample in a study of cytomegalovirus exposure and HLA in healthy donors. The PCR made use of 60 Vbeta and 13 Jbeta primers. Assay used: immunoSEQ multiplex PCR; TCRdb lists only in-frame clones, some missing. The sample contains 150,000 to 200,000 clones, 77% of which appear only once. The sample consisted of PBMCs. The receptors here all came from a man aged 18 to 30 in good health and CMV-seronegative.

J is TRBJ2-1 and V is TRBV15; 7 bases line up with TRBD1. The CDR3 totals 14 residues. Trimming cost V 1 base and J 6 bases; bases outside gene matches: 3. CDR1 is LNHNV and CDR2 is YYDKDF in the germline V gene (reference sequence). The CDR3 nucleotides are TGTGCCACCAGCAGAGTCACAGGGGTCAATGAGCAGTTCTTC. This translates into CATSRVTGVNEQFF.

V is TRBV7-2 and J is TRBJ2-5; 7 nucleotides match TRBD2. V trimming: 4 bases; J trimming: 5 bases; junction bases outside the gene matches: 10. CDR3 length equals 15 residues. Germline V lookup: CDR1 SGHTA, CDR2 FQGNSA. The CDR3, as DNA: TGTGCCAGCAGCTCGCAAACGGGGGGAGAGGAGACCCAGTACTTC. This gives the protein CASSSQTGGEETQYF.

The chain combines TRBV5-6 with TRBJ2-7; no definite D call. In germline, CDR1 is SGHDT, CDR2 YYEEEE. This CDR3 comprises 13 residues. Trimming pared 1 base from V and 0 bases from J, leaving 5 bases between. The CDR3 bases are TGTGCCAGCAGCTTGTGGAGCTCCTACGAGCAGTACTTC. Translation gives CASSLWSSYEQYF.

This sequence joins TRBV11-1 and TRBJ2-3; TRBD2 matches 8 bases. Germline V lookup: CDR1 SGHAT, CDR2 FQDESV (reference sequence). The CDR3 runs 14 residues. V lost 5 bases to trimming and J lost 6 bases; unmatched junction nucleotides: 7. Written as DNA, the CDR3 is TGTGCCAGCAGCCCCGGACTAGCAGGGGATACGCAGTATTTT. This encodes CASSPGLAGDTQYF.

The chain joins TRBV18 to TRBJ1-1; 8 bases are shared with TRBD1. V shed 1 base, J shed 7 bases, and the junction held 2 bases outside the gene matches. The CDR3 spans 13 residues. Germline-derived CDR1 and CDR2 are KGHSH and LQKENI. The chain's CDR3 is CASSPLGTGEAFF. Written as DNA, the CDR3 is TGTGCCAGCTCACCACTAGGGACAGGTGAAGCTTTCTTT. Full variable domain (outside the CDR3, taken from reference TRBV18 and TRBJ1-1): NAGVMQNPRHLVRRRGQEARLRCSPMKGHSHVYWYRQLPEEGLKFMVYLQKENIIDESGMPKERFSAEFPKEGPSILRIQQVVRGDSAAYFCASSPLGTGEAFFGQGTRLTVV.

V usage is TRBV7-6 and J usage is TRBJ1-5; no clear D. The CDR3 has 13 amino acids. Trimming shortened V by 4 bases and J by 0 bases, and 4 bases separated the two germline ends. Germline CDR1 SGHVS, CDR2 FNYEAQ. The CDR3 region is CASSSNSNQPQHF. In nucleotides, the CDR3 is TGTGCCAGCAGCTCTAATAGCAATCAGCCCCAGCATTTT. Complete variable domain (other parts from reference TRBV7-6 and TRBJ1-5): GAGVSQSPRYKVTKRGQDVALRCDPISGHVSLYWYRQALGQGPEFLTYFNYEAQQDKSGLPNDRFSAERPEGSISTLTIQRTEQRDSAMYRCASSSNSNQPQHFGDGTRLSIL.

The chain employs TRBV11-3 and TRBJ1-1; TRBD1 might be the D (6 bases). The germline V gene encodes CDR1 SGHNT and CDR2 YENEEA. This CDR3 spans 13 amino acids. The V and J ends lost 5 bases and 1 base respectively, with 8 bases between them. The CDR3 is CASSATGNTEAFF. The CDR3 region has the DNA TGTGCCAGCAGCGCGACAGGGAACACTGAAGCTTTCTTT.

The chain has TRBV7-2 and TRBJ2-1, with 8 bases aligning to TRBD2. This CDR3 has 15 amino acids. The germline V gene encodes CDR1 SGHTA and CDR2 FQGNSA. Trimming took 8 bases from V and 0 from J; bases not matched to a gene: 6. The CDR3 region has the DNA TGTGCCAGCTTTCGGGGGGGCAGCTCCTACAATGAGCAGTTCTTC. Encoded protein: CASFRGGSSYNEQFF.

The chain couples TRBV7-6 to TRBJ2-7; TRBD1 agrees at 8 bases. CDR1 is SGHVS, CDR2 FNYEAQ, per germline. The CDR3 runs 14 residues. The junction had 5 bases not matched to a gene; V was cut back by 5 bases and J by 2 bases. In DNA, the CDR3 is TGTGCCAGCAGCCTAGGACAGGGAACCTACGAGCAGTACTTC. This codes for CASSLGQGTYEQYF.

This rearrangement joins TRBV27 to TRBJ2-3, with 7 positions matching TRBD2. The trim removed 6 bases at V and 4 bases at J, leaving 16 bases unmatched. The CDR3 consists of 17 residues. CDR1 and CDR2 (germline): MNHEY, SMNVEV (reference sequence). CDR3 loop: CASSLKQLATLPDTQYF. The CDR3 nucleotides read TGTGCCAGCAGCCTCAAACAACTAGCGACCCTACCAGATACGCAGTATTTT.

V is TRBV2 and J is TRBJ2-1, with 8 bases aligning to TRBD2. This CDR3 region has 15 residues. CDR1 and CDR2 (germline): SNHLY, FYNNEI. The V segment lost 3 bases and the J segment 7 bases; nucleotides outside the gene matches: 8. CDR3: CASSESGRNWNEQFF. The CDR3 DNA reads TGTGCCAGCAGTGAGAGCGGGAGAAATTGGAATGAGCAGTTCTTC.

V and J are TRBV7-2 and TRBJ2-5, with TRBD1 matching over 11 bases. Germline V gives CDR1 SGHTA, CDR2 FQGNSA. This CDR3 region has 15 residues. Germline trimming cut 5 bases from V and 5 bases from J; bases unmatched to any gene: 7. CDR3 in amino acids: CASSPWTGGGETQYF. The CDR3 coding sequence is TGTGCCAGCAGCCCCTGGACAGGGGGCGGGGAGACCCAGTACTTC. The full variable domain, in which reference TRBV7-2 and TRBJ2-5 provide the parts outside the CDR3, is GAGVSQSPSNKVTEKGKDVELRCDPISGHTALYWYRQSLGQGLEFLIYFQGNSAPDKSGLPSDRFSAERTGGSVSTLTIQRTQQEDSAVYLCASSPWTGGGETQYFGPGTRLLVL.

This clone came up a few times. The chain has TRBV11-2 and TRBJ2-1, with 14 bases fitting TRBD2. Germline CDR1 SGHAT, CDR2 FQNNGV. V lost 0 bases to trimming and J lost 2 bases; unmatched junction nucleotides: 9. This CDR3 is built from 20 residues. The CDR3 loop reads CASSLEGLAGEIPAYNEQFF. The CDR3 DNA sequence: TGTGCCAGCAGCTTAGAGGGACTAGCGGGGGAAATCCCGGCCTACAATGAGCAGTTCTTC.

J is TRBJ2-5 and V is TRBV14; TRBD2 might be the D (6 bases). V lost 0 bases and J lost 1, with 12 bases in between. The length of the CDR3 is 16 residues. Germline V gene data show CDR1 as SGHDN and CDR2 as FVKESK. CDR3 region: CASSQDFTSLQETQYF. As DNA, the CDR3 is TGTGCCAGCAGCCAAGATTTCACTAGCCTCCAAGAGACCCAGTACTTC.

The chain employs TRBV7-9 and TRBJ2-3, with 12 nucleotides matching TRBD2. Germline-derived CDR1 and CDR2 are SEHNR and FQNEAQ (reference sequence). Trimming took 5 bases from V and 0 from J; bases not matched to a gene: 3. The CDR3 has 16 residues. CDR3: CASSPGTSGSTDTQYF. The CDR3 DNA follows: TGTGCCAGCAGCCCAGGGACTAGCGGGAGCACAGATACGCAGTATTTT. Based on the CDR3 plus reference TRBV7-9 and TRBJ2-3, the full variable domain is DTGVSQNPRHKITKRGQNVTFRCDPISEHNRLYWYRQTLGQGPEFLTYFQNEAQLEKSRLLSDRFSAERPKGSFSTLEIQRTEQGDSAMYLCASSPGTSGSTDTQYFGPGTRLTVL.

The chain recombines TRBV27 with TRBJ1-1; a possible D gene is TRBD1 (6 bases). The CDR3 has 15 residues. Germline V gives CDR1 MNHEY, CDR2 SMNVEV (reference sequence). With 6 bases removed from V and 0 bases from J, the gap between germline ends came to 14 bases. CDR3 DNA sequence: TGTGCCAGCAGAAAACCGGGACATTTGAACACTGAAGCTTTCTTT. The encoded protein is CASRKPGHLNTEAFF.

V is TRBV19 and J is TRBJ2-3; 9 bases line up with TRBD2. The germline V gene encodes CDR1 LNHDA and CDR2 SQIVND (reference sequence). V lost 6 bases, J lost 0 bases, and 7 bases stayed unmatched. The CDR3 runs to 16 residues. CDR3 loop: CASSKPSGGSTDTQYF. In DNA form, the CDR3 reads TGTGCCAGTAGCAAACCGAGCGGGGGGAGCACAGATACGCAGTATTTT. Complete variable domain (other parts from reference TRBV19 and TRBJ2-3): DGGITQSPKYLFRKEGQNVTLSCEQNLNHDAMYWYRQDPGQGLRLIYYSQIVNDFQKGDIAEGYSVSREKKESFPLTVTSAQKNPTAFYLCASSKPSGGSTDTQYFGPGTRLTVL.

The gene calls are TRBV10-3 and TRBJ1-5; weak D call: TRBD1 (6 bases). The ends were cut back, 3 bases at V and 5 bases at J, with 14 bases in the middle. The CDR3 sequence is 15 residues long. Germline V CDR1 and CDR2: ENHRY, SYGVKD. The CDR3 DNA follows: TGTGCCATCAGTGACCCAGGGGATAGGGATCAGCCCCAGCATTTT. Translating it yields CAISDPGDRDQPQHF.